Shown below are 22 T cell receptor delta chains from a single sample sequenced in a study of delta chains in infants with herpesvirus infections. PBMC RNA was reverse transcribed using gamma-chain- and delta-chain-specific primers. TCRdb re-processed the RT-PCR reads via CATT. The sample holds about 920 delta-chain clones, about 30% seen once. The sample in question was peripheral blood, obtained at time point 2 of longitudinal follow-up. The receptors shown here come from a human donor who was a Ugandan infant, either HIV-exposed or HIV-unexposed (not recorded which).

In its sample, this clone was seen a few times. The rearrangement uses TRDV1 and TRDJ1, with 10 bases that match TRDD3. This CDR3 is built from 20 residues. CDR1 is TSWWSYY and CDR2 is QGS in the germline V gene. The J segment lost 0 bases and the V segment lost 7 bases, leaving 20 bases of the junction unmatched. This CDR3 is CALAPPPVLGDPLYTDKLIF. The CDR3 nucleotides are TGTGCTCTTGCCCCTCCCCCTGTACTGGGGGATCCCCTGTACACCGATAAACTCATCTTT.

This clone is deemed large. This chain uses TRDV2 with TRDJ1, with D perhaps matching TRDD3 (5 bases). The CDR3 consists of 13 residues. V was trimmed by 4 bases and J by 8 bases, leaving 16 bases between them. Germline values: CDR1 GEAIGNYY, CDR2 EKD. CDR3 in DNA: TGTGCCTGTGATCACCGGGGAAAGGGGAAACTCATCTTT. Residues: CACDHRGKGKLIF.

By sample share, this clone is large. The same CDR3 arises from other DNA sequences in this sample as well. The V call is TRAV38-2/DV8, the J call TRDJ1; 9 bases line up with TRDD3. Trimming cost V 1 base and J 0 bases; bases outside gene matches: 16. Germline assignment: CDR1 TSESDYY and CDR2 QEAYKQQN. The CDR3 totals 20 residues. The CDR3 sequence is CAYRSFVSTRGGYYTDKLIF. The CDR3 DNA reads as TGTGCTTATAGGAGCTTTGTATCCACGCGGGGGGGATACTACACCGATAAACTCATCTTT.

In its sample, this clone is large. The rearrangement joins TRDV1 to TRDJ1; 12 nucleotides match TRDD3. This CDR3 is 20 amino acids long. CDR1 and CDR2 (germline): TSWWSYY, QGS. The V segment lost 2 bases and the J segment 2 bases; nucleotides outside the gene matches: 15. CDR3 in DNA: TGTGCTCTTGGGGAATACTTCCTAACTGGGGGATACTGGTTAACCGATAAACTCATCTTT. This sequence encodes CALGEYFLTGGYWLTDKLIF.

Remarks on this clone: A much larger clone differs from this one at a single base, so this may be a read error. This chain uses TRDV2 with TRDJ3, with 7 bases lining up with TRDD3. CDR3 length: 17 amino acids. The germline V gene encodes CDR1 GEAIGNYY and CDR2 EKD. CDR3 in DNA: TGTGCCTGTGACACCTGGGGGAGCTCCTGGGACACCCAACAGATGTTTTTC. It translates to CACDTWGSSWDTQQMFF.

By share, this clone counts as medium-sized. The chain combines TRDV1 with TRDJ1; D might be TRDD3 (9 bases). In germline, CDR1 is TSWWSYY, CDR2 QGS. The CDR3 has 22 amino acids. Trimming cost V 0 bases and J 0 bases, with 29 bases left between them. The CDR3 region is CALGELPSLPRDWGTYTDKLIF. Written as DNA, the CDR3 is TGTGCTCTTGGGGAACTTCCCAGCCTTCCTAGGGACTGGGGGACTTACACCGATAAACTCATCTTT.

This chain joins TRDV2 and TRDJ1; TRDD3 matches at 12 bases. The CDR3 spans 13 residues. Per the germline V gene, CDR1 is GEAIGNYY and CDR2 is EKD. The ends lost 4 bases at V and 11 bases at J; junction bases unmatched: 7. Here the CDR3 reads CACEPLGDTRLIF. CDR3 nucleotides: TGTGCCTGTGAGCCCCTGGGGGATACGCGGCTCATCTTT.

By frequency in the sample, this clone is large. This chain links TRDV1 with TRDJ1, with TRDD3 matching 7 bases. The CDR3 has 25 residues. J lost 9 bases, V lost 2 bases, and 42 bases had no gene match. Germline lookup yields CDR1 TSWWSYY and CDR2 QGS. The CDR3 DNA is TGTGCTCTTGGGGAAGGTGGTCTTTTAAACTGGGGTCTAGGGACCAGGGATGTCTGCCATGCGGAACTCATCTTT. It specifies CALGEGGLLNWGLGTRDVCHAELIF.

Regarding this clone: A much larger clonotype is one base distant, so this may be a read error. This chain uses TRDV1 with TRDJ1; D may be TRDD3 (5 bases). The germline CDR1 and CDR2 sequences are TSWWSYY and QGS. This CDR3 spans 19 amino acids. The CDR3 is CALVELGRTGGVYTDKLIF. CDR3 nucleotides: TGTGCTCTTGTGGAACTAGGAAGAACCGGGGGGGTGTACACCGATAAACTCATCTTT.

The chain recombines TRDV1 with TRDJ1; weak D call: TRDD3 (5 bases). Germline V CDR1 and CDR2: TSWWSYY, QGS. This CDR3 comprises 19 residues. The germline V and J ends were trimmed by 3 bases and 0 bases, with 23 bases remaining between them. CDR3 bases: TGTGCTCTTGGGGACCTCCTGCTAGTGACGGGGACCTACACCGATAAACTCATCTTT. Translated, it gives CALGDLLLVTGTYTDKLIF.

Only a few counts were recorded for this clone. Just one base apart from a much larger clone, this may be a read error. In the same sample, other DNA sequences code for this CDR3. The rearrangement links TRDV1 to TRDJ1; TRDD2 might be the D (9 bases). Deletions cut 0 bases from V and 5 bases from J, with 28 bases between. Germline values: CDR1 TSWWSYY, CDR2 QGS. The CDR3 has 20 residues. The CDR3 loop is CALGELLTLPTDWGGDKLIF. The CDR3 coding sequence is TGTGCTCTTGGGGAACTACTGACCCTTCCTACGGACTGGGGGGGGGATAAACTCATCTTT.

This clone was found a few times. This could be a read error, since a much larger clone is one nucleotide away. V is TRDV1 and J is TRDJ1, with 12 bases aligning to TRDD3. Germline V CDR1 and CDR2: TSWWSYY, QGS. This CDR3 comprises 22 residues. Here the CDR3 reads CALGGPCFPYWGIQGITDKRIF. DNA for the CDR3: TGTGCTCTTGGGGGGCCATGTTTCCCGTACTGGGGGATACAAGGGATCACCGATAAACGCATCTTT.

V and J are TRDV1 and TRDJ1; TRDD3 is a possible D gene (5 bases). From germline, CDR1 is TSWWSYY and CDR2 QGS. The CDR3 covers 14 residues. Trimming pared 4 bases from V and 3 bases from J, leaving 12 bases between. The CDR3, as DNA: TGTGCTCTTGGGGGGGATCGGCGCGCCGATAAACTCATCTTT. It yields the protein CALGGDRRADKLIF.

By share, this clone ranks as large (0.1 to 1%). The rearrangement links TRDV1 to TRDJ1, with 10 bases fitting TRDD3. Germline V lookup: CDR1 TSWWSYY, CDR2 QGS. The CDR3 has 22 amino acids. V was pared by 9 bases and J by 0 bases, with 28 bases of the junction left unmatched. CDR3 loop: CALLRAPTTGGSIIPYTDKLIF. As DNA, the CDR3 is TGTGCTCTGCTGAGGGCTCCAACTACTGGGGGATCCATTATACCGTACACCGATAAACTCATCTTT.

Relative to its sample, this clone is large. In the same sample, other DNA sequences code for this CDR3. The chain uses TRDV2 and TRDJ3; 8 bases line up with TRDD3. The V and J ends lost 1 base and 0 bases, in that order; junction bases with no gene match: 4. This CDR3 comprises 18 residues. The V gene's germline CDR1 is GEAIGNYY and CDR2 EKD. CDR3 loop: CACDTGGFSSWDTRQMFF. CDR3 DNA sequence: TGTGCCTGTGACACTGGGGGATTCAGCTCCTGGGACACCCGACAGATGTTTTTC.

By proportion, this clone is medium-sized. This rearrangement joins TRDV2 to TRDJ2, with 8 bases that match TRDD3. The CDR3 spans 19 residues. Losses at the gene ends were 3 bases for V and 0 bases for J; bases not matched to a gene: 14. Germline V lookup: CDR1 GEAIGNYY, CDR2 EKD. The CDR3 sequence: CACDLVLGAPSALTAQLFF. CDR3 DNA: TGTGCCTGTGACCTAGTACTGGGGGCCCCCTCGGCTTTGACAGCACAACTCTTCTTT.

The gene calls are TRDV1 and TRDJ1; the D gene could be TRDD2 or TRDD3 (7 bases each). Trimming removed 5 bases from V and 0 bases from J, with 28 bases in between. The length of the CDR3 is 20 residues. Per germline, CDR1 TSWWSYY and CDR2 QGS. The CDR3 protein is CALGPPPLFLLGTYTDKLIF. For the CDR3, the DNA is TGTGCTCTTGGGCCGCCACCATTATTCCTACTGGGGACGTACACCGATAAACTCATCTTT.

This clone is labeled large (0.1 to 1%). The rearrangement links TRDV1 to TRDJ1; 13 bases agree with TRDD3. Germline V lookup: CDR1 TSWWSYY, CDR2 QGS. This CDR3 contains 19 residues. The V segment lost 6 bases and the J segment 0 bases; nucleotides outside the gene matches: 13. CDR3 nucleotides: TGTGCTCTTGGAATACGTTTGACTGGGGGATACGGCTACACCGATAAACTCATCTTT. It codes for CALGIRLTGGYGYTDKLIF.

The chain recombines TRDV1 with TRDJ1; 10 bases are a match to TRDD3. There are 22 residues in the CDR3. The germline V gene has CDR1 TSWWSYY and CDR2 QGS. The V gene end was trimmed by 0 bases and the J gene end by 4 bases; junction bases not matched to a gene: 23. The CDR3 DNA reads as TGTGCTCTTGGGGAACTGAGGACGCTGGGGAGAATACTGGGGGATGTGAACGATAAACTCATCTTT. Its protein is CALGELRTLGRILGDVNDKLIF.

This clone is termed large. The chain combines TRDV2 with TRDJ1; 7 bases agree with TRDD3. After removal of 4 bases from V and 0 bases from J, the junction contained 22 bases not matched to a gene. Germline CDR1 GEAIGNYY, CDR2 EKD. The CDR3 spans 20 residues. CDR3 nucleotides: TGTGCCTGTGAAGGAGGACTGGGGATATATAGTTCCCCGTACACCGATAAACTCATCTTT. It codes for CACEGGLGIYSSPYTDKLIF.

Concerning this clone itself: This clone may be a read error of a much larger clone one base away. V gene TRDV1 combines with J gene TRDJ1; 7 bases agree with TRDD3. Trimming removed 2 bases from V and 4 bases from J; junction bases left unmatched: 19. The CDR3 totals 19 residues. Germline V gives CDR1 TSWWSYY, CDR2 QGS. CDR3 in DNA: TGTGCTCTTGGGGAATCCCTCAAACCAGGGGGATTTCAGGGCGATAAACTCATCTTT. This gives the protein CALGESLKPGGFQGDKLIF.

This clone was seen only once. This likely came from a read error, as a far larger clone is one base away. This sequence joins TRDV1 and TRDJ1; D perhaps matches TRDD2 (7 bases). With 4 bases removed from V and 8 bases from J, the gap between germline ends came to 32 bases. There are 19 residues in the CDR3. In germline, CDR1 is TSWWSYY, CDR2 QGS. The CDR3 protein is CALGGHRGSYKYWELKLIF. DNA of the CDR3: TGTGCTCTTGGGGGTCACCGGGGTTCCTACAAGTACTGGGAGTTAAAACTCATCTTT.